The 20 T cell receptor beta chains in this list originate from one sample, sequenced in a study of CD8 T cells in Susac syndrome. Random hexamers were used to reverse transcribe the RNA input (about 0.5 to 1 ug). One entry per CDR3 protein, called by TCRdb with MiXCR from the immunoSEQ multiplex PCR reads. The data show approximately 300,000 distinct CDR3 sequences, 70% to 90% seen once. The sample taken for sequencing was CD8+ T cells from PBMCs. These receptors all stem from a human donor with multiple sclerosis.

This clonotype was observed a single time. The J gene is TRBJ2-5, the V gene TRBV12-3 or TRBV12-4; TRBD2 matches at 8 bases. Trimming at V came to 6 bases and at J to 3 bases, leaving 12 bases not matched to a gene. This CDR3 contains 16 residues. The CDR3 is CASSYKGLGLKETQYF. CDR3 sequence (DNA): TGTGCCAGCAGCTATAAGGGACTAGGGCTAAAAGAGACCCAGTACTTC.

A few counts support this clonotype. The genes are TRBV6-1 and TRBJ1-1; weak D call: TRBD1 (5 bases). This CDR3 spans 13 amino acids. The V end was cut by 5 bases, the J end by 1 base, with 8 bases between. Germline CDR1 reads MNHNS; CDR2 reads SASEGT. The CDR3 protein is CASSLQGNTEAFF. CDR3 nucleotides: TGTGCCAGCAGTCTTCAGGGGAACACTGAAGCTTTCTTT.

This clonotype was picked up one time. The V gene is TRBV2, the J gene TRBJ2-7; D may be TRBD2 (6 bases). This CDR3 has 13 residues. Trimming removed 11 bases from V and 1 base from J, with 15 bases in between. Germline V gene sequence: CDR1 SNHLY, CDR2 FYNNEI. This CDR3 reads CAQLSGLSYEQYF. The CDR3 DNA reads TGTGCCCAACTTAGCGGATTGTCCTACGAGCAGTACTTC.

The chain is built from TRBV28 and TRBJ2-7, with no clear D. Germline values: CDR1 MDHEN, CDR2 SYDVKM. The germline V and J ends were trimmed by 2 bases and 6 bases, with 8 bases remaining between them. This CDR3 is 12 amino acids long. This CDR3 is CASSLMTGEQYF. The CDR3 bases are TGTGCCAGCAGTTTAATGACGGGCGAGCAGTACTTC.

The chain combines TRBV28 with TRBJ2-7; 7 bases agree with TRBD1. Germline CDR1 is MDHEN and CDR2 is SYDVKM. The CDR3 contains 13 residues. Unmatched junction bases numbered 3, after V lost 5 bases and J lost 2 bases. The CDR3 region is CASSGDSPYEQYF. For the CDR3, the DNA is TGTGCCAGCAGTGGGGACAGCCCCTACGAGCAGTACTTC.

This chain's CDR3 is CATSDFGGGISSYEQYF. The CDR3 region has the DNA TGTGCCACCAGTGATTTTGGGGGCGGGATAAGTTCCTACGAGCAGTACTTC. J is TRBJ2-7 and V is TRBV24-1, with D perhaps matching TRBD1 or TRBD2 (6 bases each). This CDR3 is 17 amino acids long. The germline CDR1 and CDR2 sequences are KGHDR and SFDVKD. Trimming removed 1 base from V and 1 base from J, with 16 bases in between.

The chain uses TRBV29-1 and TRBJ2-1, with TRBD2 matching 12 bases. The CDR3 loop spans 14 amino acids. Germline loops: CDR1 SQVTM, CDR2 ANQGSEA. After removal of 4 bases from V and 3 bases from J, the junction contained 1 base not matched to a gene. The CDR3 here is CSVGTSGIYNEQFF. CDR3 coding DNA: TGCAGCGTTGGGACTAGCGGGATCTACAATGAGCAGTTCTTC.

This clonotype was picked up one time. This chain uses TRBV4-3 with TRBJ2-1; TRBD1 is a possible D gene (6 bases). Trimming stripped 1 base from V and 4 bases from J, with 20 bases between. The CDR3 has 18 residues. CDR1 is LGHNA and CDR2 is YSLEER in the germline V gene. Here the CDR3 reads CASSQGLLPGETYNEQFF. The CDR3 bases are TGCGCCAGCAGCCAAGGATTGCTGCCAGGGGAGACTTACAATGAGCAGTTCTTC.

CDR3 sequence reads: CSGVIPGETQYF. CDR3 bases: TGCAGTGGCGTCATCCCTGGGGAGACCCAGTACTTC. This rearrangement joins TRBV20-1 to TRBJ2-5, with no clear D. V was pared by 7 bases and J by 5 bases, with 14 bases between. From germline, CDR1 is DFQATT and CDR2 SNEGSKA (reference sequence). The CDR3 length is 12 residues.

The rearrangement joins TRBV10-3 to TRBJ1-2; 12 nucleotides match TRBD1. CDR1 ENHRY and CDR2 SYGVKD come from the germline V gene. This CDR3 is 15 amino acids long. V trimming: 5 bases; J trimming: 8 bases; junction bases outside the gene matches: 9. CDR3 region: CAISQPGQGAWGYTF. CDR3 DNA: TGTGCCATCAGTCAACCGGGACAGGGGGCTTGGGGCTACACCTTC.

This sequence joins TRBV9 and TRBJ2-1; a possible D gene is TRBD2 (6 bases). The V gene lost 0 bases and the J gene lost 9 bases, with 13 bases spanning the gap. Germline values: CDR1 SGDLS, CDR2 YYNGEE. This CDR3 has 14 residues. The DNA of the CDR3 is TGTGCCAGCAGCGTAGGCAGGAGGGCCGGTGAGCAGTTCTTC. Translation gives CASSVGRRAGEQFF.

The V gene is TRBV5-6, the J gene TRBJ2-1; a weak D match, TRBD1 (6 bases). The CDR3 spans 15 residues. Per the germline V gene, CDR1 is SGHDT and CDR2 is YYEEEE. The ends were cut back, 4 bases at V and 8 bases at J, with 19 bases in the middle. CDR3 DNA sequence: TGTGCCAGCAGCGACCCCGGACAGAGGTTGGATGAGCAGTTCTTC. Translation: CASSDPGQRLDEQFF.

This clonotype was detected once. The chain links TRBV28 to TRBJ1-5; D not certain. Per the germline V gene, CDR1 is MDHEN and CDR2 is SYDVKM. V was trimmed by 6 bases and J by 4 bases, leaving 10 bases between them. The CDR3 runs to 13 residues. DNA of the CDR3: TGTGCCAGCAGCACATCACTAAATCAGCCCCAGCATTTT. Translating it yields CASSTSLNQPQHF.

J is TRBJ1-2 and V is TRBV10-2; D is unclear. This CDR3 has 18 residues. V was trimmed by 0 bases and J by 2 bases, leaving 19 bases between them. Germline assignment: CDR1 WSHSY and CDR2 SAAADI. The CDR3 region is CASSESEDGGSPNYGYTF. The CDR3 DNA reads TGCGCCAGCAGTGAGTCAGAAGACGGAGGATCCCCCAACTATGGCTACACCTTC.

The chain uses TRBV20-1 and TRBJ1-2; 8 bases are shared with TRBD1. V shed 6 bases, J shed 0 bases, and the junction held 15 bases outside the gene matches. This CDR3 comprises 17 residues. Germline V gene sequence: CDR1 DFQATT, CDR2 SNEGSKA (reference sequence). CDR3 nucleotides: TGCAGTGCCGGCGTGGAGCAGACAGGGGAAGCTAACTATGGCTACACCTTC. Protein sequence: CSAGVEQTGEANYGYTF.

The chain has TRBV29-1 and TRBJ2-2; possibly TRBD2 for D (6 bases). CDR3 size: 12 residues. Germline CDR1 and CDR2: SQVTM and ANQGSEA. Trimming took 5 bases from V and 5 from J, leaving 9 bases between them. In nucleotides, the CDR3 is TGCAGCGTTCCACGGGGGACCGGGGAGCTGTTTTTT. It specifies CSVPRGTGELFF.

The chain recombines TRBV7-6 with TRBJ2-2; D might be TRBD2 (6 bases). Trimming took off 3 bases at V and 5 bases at J, with 13 bases between the two ends. In germline, CDR1 is SGHVS, CDR2 FNYEAQ. The CDR3 loop spans 15 amino acids. The chain's CDR3 is CASSFEWRETGELFF. CDR3 in DNA: TGTGCCAGCAGCTTTGAGTGGAGGGAAACCGGGGAGCTGTTTTTT.

This clonotype has only one observation. V is TRBV12-3 or TRBV12-4 and J is TRBJ2-1, with D perhaps assigned TRBD1 or TRBD2 (7 bases each). This CDR3 comprises 15 residues. Trimming shortened V by 5 bases and J by 8 bases, and 19 bases separated the two germline ends. The CDR3 DNA reads as TGTGCCAGCAGTCAACAGGGGAGGGGGGGCGATGAGCAGTTCTTC. It yields the protein CASSQQGRGGDEQFF.

The chain has TRBV6-5 and TRBJ2-7; 8 nucleotides align to TRBD2. V dropped 5 bases and J dropped 7; count of bases not matched to a gene: 10. From germline, CDR1 is MNHEY and CDR2 SVGAGI. CDR3 size: 14 residues. CDR3 in amino acids: CASSGRGGRDEQYF. Here the CDR3 DNA reads TGTGCCAGCAGTGGCCGCGGGGGGAGGGATGAGCAGTACTTC.

This clonotype was seen just once. This chain connects TRBV9 to TRBJ2-7; possibly TRBD2 for D (5 bases). The CDR3 is 14 residues long. Germline V gene lookup returns CDR1 SGDLS and CDR2 YYNGEE. Between the trimmed V and J ends, which lost 0 bases and 7 bases, there was a span of 14 bases. Here the CDR3 reads CASSVGVPTGEQYF. The CDR3 coding sequence is TGTGCCAGCAGCGTAGGAGTGCCTACGGGGGAGCAGTACTTC.